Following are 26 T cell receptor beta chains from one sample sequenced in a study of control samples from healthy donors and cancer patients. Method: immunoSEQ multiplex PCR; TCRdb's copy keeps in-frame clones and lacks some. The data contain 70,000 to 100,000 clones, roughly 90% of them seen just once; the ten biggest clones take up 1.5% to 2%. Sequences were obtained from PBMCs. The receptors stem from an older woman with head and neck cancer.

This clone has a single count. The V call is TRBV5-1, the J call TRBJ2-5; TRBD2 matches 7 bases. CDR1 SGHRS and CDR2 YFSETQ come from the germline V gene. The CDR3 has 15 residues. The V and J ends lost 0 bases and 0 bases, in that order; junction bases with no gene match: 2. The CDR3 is CASSLAGGNQETQYF. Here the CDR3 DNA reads TGCGCCAGCAGCTTGGCGGGGGGTAACCAAGAGACCCAGTACTTC.

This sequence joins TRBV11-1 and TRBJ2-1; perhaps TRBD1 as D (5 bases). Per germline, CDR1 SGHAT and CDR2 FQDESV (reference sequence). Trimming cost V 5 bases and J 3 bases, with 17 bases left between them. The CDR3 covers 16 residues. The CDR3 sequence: CASSPASGRDYNEQFF. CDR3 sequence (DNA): TGTGCCAGCAGCCCCGCGTCGGGCAGGGACTACAATGAGCAGTTCTTC.

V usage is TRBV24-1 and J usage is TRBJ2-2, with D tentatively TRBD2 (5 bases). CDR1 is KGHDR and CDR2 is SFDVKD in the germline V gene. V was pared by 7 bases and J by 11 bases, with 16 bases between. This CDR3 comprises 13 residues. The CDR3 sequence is CATSTASLPELFF. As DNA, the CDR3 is TGTGCCACCAGCACGGCTAGCCTCCCCGAGCTGTTTTTT.

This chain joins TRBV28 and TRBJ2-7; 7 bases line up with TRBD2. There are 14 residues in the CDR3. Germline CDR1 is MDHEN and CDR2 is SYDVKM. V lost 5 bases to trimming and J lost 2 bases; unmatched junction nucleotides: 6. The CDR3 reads CASSPGGTTYEQYF. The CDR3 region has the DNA TGTGCCAGCAGTCCCGGGGGGACCACCTACGAGCAGTACTTC. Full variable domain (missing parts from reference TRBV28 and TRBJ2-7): DVKVTQSSRYLVKRTGEKVFLECVQDMDHENMFWYRQDPGLGLRLIYFSYDVKMKEKGDIPEGYSVSREKKERFSLILESASTNQTSMYLCASSPGGTTYEQYFGPGTRLTVT.

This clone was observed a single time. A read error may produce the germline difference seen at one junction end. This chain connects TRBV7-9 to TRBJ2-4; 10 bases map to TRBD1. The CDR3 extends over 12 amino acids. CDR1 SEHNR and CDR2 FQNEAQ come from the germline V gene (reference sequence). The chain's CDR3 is CASSQDRGASSF. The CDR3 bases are TGTGCCAGCAGCCAGGACAGGGGGGCTTCAAGCTTC.

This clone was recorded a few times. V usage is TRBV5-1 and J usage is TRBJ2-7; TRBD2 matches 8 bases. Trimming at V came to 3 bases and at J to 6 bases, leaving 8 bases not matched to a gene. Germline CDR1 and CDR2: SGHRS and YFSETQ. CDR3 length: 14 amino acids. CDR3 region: CASSSGGEGFEQYF. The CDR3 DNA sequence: TGCGCCAGCAGCTCGGGAGGGGAAGGGTTCGAGCAGTACTTC. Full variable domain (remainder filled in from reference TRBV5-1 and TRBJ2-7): KAGVTQTPRYLIKTRGQQVTLSCSPISGHRSVSWYQQTPGQGLQFLFEYFSETQRNKGNFPGRFSGRQFSNSRSEMNVSTLELGDSALYLCASSSGGEGFEQYFGPGTRLTVT.

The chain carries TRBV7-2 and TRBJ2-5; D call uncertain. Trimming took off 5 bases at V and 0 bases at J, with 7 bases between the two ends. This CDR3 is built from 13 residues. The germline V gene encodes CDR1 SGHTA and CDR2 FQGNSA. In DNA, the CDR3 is TGTGCCAGCAGCCTCGGATACCAAGAGACCCAGTACTTC. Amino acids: CASSLGYQETQYF.

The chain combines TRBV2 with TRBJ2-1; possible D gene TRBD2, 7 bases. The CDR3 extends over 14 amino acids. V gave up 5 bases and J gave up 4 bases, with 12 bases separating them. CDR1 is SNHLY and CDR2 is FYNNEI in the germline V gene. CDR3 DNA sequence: TGTGCCAGCAGTAGGGGGGAGGGTTACAATGAGCAGTTCTTC. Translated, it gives CASSRGEGYNEQFF.

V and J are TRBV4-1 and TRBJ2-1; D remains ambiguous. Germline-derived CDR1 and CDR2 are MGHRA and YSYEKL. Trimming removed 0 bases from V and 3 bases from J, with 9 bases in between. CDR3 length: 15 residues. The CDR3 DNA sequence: TGCGCCAGCAGCCAAGAGTTAACGGGCTACAATGAGCAGTTCTTC. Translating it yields CASSQELTGYNEQFF.

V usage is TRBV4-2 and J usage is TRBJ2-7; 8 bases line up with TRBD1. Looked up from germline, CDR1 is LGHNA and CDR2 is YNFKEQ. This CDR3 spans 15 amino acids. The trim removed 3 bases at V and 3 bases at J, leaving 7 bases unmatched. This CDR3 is CASSQTGVLVYEQYF. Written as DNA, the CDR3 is TGTGCCAGCAGCCAGACAGGGGTTCTGGTCTACGAGCAGTACTTC.

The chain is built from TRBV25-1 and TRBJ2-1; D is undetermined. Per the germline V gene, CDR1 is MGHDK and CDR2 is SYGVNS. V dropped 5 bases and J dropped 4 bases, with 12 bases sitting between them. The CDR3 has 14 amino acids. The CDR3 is CASSTYPLYNEQFF. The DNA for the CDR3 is TGTGCCAGCAGTACCTATCCCCTTTACAATGAGCAGTTCTTC.

The CDR3 spells CASSVQENTEAFF. The CDR3 DNA follows: TGTGCCAGCAGCGTACAGGAGAACACTGAAGCTTTCTTT. The chain has TRBV9 and TRBJ1-1; no clear D. The length of the CDR3 is 13 residues. The V end lost 1 base, the J end lost 1 base, and 5 bases lay between the germline ends. Germline V gene lookup returns CDR1 SGDLS and CDR2 YYNGEE.

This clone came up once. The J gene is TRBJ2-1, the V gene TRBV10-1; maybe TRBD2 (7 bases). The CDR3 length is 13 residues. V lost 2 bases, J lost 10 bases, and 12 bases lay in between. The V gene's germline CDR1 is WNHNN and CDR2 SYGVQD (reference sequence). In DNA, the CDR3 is TGCGCCAGCAGTGAGAAGGGGGAGGGAGAGCAGTTCTTC. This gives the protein CASSEKGEGEQFF.

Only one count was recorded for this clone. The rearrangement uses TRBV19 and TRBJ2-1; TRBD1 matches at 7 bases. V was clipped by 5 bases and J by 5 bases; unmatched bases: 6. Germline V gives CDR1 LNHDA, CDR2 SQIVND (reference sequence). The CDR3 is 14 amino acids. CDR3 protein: CASSGGQLNNEQFF. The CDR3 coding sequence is TGTGCCAGTAGTGGGGGACAGCTGAACAATGAGCAGTTCTTC.

As DNA, the CDR3 is TGTGCCAGCAGTGAAGGCCCGGAGGAGACCCAGTACTTC. It is translated as CASSEGPEETQYF. The chain has TRBV2 and TRBJ2-5; D is undetermined. Deletions cut 1 base from V and 5 bases from J, with 8 bases between. There are 13 residues in the CDR3. Germline V gives CDR1 SNHLY, CDR2 FYNNEI.

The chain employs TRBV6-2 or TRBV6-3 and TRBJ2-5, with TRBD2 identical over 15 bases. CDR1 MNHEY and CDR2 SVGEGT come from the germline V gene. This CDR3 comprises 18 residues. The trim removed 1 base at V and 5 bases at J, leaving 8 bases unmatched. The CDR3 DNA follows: TGTGCCAGCAGTTACTTCCGGGGACTAGCGGGAGGATGGGAGACCCAGTACTTC. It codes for CASSYFRGLAGGWETQYF.

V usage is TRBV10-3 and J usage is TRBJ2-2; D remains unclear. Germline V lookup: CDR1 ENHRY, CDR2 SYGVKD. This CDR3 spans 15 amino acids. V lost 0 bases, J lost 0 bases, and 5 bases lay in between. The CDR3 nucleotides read TGTGCCATCAGTGAGTCGGCGACGAACACCGGGGAGCTGTTTTTT. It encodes CAISESATNTGELFF.

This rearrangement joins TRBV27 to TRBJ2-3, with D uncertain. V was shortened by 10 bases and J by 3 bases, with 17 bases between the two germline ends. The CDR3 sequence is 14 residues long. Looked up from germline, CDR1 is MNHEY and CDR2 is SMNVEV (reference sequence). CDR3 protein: CATQQGRVTDTQYF. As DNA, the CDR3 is TGTGCCACCCAACAAGGACGGGTAACAGATACGCAGTATTTT.

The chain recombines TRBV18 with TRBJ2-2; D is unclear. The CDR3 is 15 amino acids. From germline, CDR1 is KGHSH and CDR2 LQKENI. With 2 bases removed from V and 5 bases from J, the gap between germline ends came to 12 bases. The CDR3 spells CASSPAVTATGELFF. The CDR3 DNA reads TGTGCCAGCTCACCAGCAGTCACAGCAACCGGGGAGCTGTTTTTT.

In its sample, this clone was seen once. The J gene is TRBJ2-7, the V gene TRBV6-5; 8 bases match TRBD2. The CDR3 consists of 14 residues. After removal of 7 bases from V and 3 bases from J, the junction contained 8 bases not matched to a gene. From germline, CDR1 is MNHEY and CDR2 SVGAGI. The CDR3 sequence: CASIRAGGDYEQYF. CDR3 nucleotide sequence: TGTGCCAGCATTCGCGCGGGAGGAGACTACGAGCAGTACTTC.

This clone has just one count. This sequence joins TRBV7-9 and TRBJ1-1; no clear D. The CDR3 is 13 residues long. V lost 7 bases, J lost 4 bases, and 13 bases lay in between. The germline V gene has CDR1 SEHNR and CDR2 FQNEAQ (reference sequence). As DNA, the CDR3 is TGTGCCAGCACCGGGTCTTACGGCACTGAAGCTTTCTTT. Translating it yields CASTGSYGTEAFF.

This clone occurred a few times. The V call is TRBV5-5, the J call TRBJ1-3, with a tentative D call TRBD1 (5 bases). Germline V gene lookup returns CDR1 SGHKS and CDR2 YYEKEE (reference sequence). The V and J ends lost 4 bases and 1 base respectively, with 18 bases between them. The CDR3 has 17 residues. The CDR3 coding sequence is TGTGCCAGCAGCCTCTGGCCCGGGGCGTCGTCTGGAAACACCATATATTTT. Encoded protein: CASSLWPGASSGNTIYF.

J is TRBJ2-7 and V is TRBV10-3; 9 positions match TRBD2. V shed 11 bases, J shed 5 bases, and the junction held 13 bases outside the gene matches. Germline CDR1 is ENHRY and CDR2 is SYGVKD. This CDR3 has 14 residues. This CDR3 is CALRAAGGNHEQYF. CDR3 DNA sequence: TGTGCCCTCCGGGCAGCGGGAGGCAACCACGAGCAGTACTTC.

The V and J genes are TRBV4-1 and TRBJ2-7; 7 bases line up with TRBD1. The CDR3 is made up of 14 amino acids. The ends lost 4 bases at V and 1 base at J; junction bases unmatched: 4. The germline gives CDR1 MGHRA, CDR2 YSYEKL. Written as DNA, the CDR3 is TGCGCCAGCAGCCCGAGACAGGGATCCTACGAGCAGTACTTC. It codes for CASSPRQGSYEQYF.

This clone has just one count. This chain's CDR3 is CASSFPNYNEQFF. Written as DNA, the CDR3 is TGTGCCAGCAGTTTTCCGAACTACAATGAGCAGTTCTTC. J is TRBJ2-1 and V is TRBV28; D unresolved. V was clipped by 3 bases and J by 3 bases, with 6 bases between them. The CDR3 consists of 13 residues. Germline CDR1 MDHEN, CDR2 SYDVKM.

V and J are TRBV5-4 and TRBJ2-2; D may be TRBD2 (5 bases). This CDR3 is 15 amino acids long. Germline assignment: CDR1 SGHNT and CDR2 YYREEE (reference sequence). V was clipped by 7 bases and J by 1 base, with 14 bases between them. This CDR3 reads CASAGVPGNTGELFF. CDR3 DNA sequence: TGTGCCAGCGCCGGGGTCCCAGGGAACACCGGGGAGCTGTTTTTT.